This is a list of T cell receptor beta chains from one sample in a study of T cells in Graves' hyperthyroidism and ophthalmopathy. TCRdb reanalysed the multiplex PCR reads using MiXCR and keeps one entry per CDR3 protein. The data contain around 560,000 distinct CDR3 sequences, 16% of them singletons. The specimen sequenced was blood. Receptor source: a woman under 30 with Graves' hyperthyroidism. The CDR3 runs from the conserved cysteine through the conserved F or W. D genes are given only for firm matches. Expanded clones are given a class, and other clones once, few, many or no size at all.

>NA|TRBJ1-1|few|TRBV15
CATSTLPFDEAFF
TGTGCCACCAGCACTCTTCCCTTTGATGAAGCTTTCTTT
>TRBD2|TRBJ2-1|many|TRBV24-1
CATSDGLAGLNEQFF
TGTGCCACCAGTGATGGACTAGCGGGGTTAAATGAGCAGTTCTTC
>NA|TRBJ2-4|many|TRBV28
CASSLRAGSTSSLAKNIQYF
TGTGCCAGCAGTTTACGAGCCGGGAGCACCTCCTCCCTAGCCAAAAACATTCAGTACTTC
>NA|TRBJ1-1|few|TRBV27
CASSKSGSDSEAFF
TGTGCCAGCAGTAAATCCGGGTCAGATAGTGAAGCTTTCTTT
>NA|TRBJ1-2|many|TRBV20-1
CSARVPRTEHLYGYTF
TGCAGTGCTAGAGTCCCCCGGACGGAACACCTCTATGGCTACACCTTC
>TRBD1|TRBJ2-3|many|TRBV7-9
CASRPTGTDTQYF
TGTGCCAGCAGACCGACAGGGACAGATACGCAGTATTTT
>NA|TRBJ1-1|NA|TRBV6-1
CASSEEEKAFF
TGTGCCAGCAGTGAAGAGGAGAAAGCTTTCTTT
>NA|TRBJ1-1|many|TRBV6-1
CASSEPHGGPTEAFF
TGTGCCAGCAGTGAACCCCACGGGGGACCAACTGAAGCTTTCTTT
>NA|TRBJ2-7|few|TRBV15
CATSRGGSSYEQYF
TGTGCCACCAGCAGGGGAGGTAGCTCCTACGAGCAGTACTTC
>NA|TRBJ2-7|many|TRBV12-3/TRBV12-4
CASSALREQYF
TGTGCCAGCAGTGCCTTGCGCGAGCAGTACTTC